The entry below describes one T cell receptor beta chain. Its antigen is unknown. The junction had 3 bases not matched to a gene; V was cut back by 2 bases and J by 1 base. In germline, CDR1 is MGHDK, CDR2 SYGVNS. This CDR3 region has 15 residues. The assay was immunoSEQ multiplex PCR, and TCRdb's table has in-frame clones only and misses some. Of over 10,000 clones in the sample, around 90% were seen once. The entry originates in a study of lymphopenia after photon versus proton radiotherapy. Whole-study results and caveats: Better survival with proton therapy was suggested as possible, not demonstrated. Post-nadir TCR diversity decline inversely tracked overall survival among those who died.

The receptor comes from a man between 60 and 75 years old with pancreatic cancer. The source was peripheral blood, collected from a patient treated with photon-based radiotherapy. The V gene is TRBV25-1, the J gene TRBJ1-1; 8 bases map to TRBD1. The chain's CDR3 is CASSEPGTGNTEAFF. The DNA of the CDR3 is TGTGCCAGCAGTGAACCCGGGACAGGGAACACTGAAGCTTTCTTT.